These 2 T cell receptor beta chains were sequenced from one sample in a study of T cell repertoires in cytomegalovirus infection. Antigen specificity for these receptors is unknown. In TCRdb, the reads were re-called with MiXCR into one record per CDR3 protein. The data hold tens of thousands of distinct CDR3 sequences, with 40% to 50% observed a single time. Material: CD8+ T cells from cultured PBMCs, obtained from culture after CMV antigen stimulation. Receptor source: a human donor in good health (CMV status not recorded). Some clones in this sample may be carry-over from other donors' samples.

Remarks on this clonotype: One end of the junction fails to match germline, which may point to a read error. V gene TRBV7-7 combines with J gene TRBJ2-7; tentative D call: TRBD2 (6 bases). In germline, CDR1 is SSHAT, CDR2 FNYEAQ (reference sequence). The length of the CDR3 is 15 residues. The DNA for the CDR3 is TGTGCTAGCAGCTCAGGTTCTAGCGCGTCCTACGAGCAGTACTTC. Amino acid sequence: CASSSGSSASYEQYF.

This chain joins TRBV10-3 and TRBJ1-5; TRBD1 aligns across 7 bases. Losses at the gene ends were 6 bases for V and 6 bases for J; bases not matched to a gene: 8. Germline CDR1 reads ENHRY; CDR2 reads SYGVKD. The CDR3 has 14 amino acids. Here the CDR3 DNA reads TGTGCCATCAGAGGAGGACAGGCCGGTCAGCCCCAGCATTTT. Its translation is CAIRGGQAGQPQHF.